This entry concerns a single T cell receptor beta chain. Its specific antigen is unknown. Base qualities are not provided; no much larger clone lies one nucleotide away. This entry comes from a study of blood T cell repertoires in COVID-19 (dated by TCRdb to the early 2020s). Broadly, across the study: Samples from collaborators originated in the United States, Italy and Spain and spanned both the acute and convalescent phases of COVID-19. Deeply sampled blood TCRbeta repertoires from subjects exposed to, actively infected with, or recovered from COVID-19 were included in the dataset. The material from the prospective study consisted of cDNA or gDNA derived from T cells, B-cell-depleted T cells, or PBMCs. The repertoires were made available in a free public database intended to serve as a resource for research on the immune response to SARS-CoV-2. HLA class I and class II types, where available, came from metadata supplied by the sample provider rather than from assay-based typing. The samples were drawn from the first 160 participants of the ongoing ImmuneRACE study and from 950 to 1,500 subjects provided by 6 global collaborators. Nearly every sample came with metadata listing a de-identified subject ID, COVID-19 status, age in years and sex. What the research found in general, with its limitations: The amount of clinical and demographic metadata varied by source and participant and was provided uncurated.

TCRbeta CDR3 regions were amplified from genomic DNA using the immunoSEQ Assay, a bias-controlled multiplex PCR. Turning to the authors' computational methods: The number of nucleated cells in each sample was estimated by amplification of reference gene primers within the assay. Sequence reads were collapsed and filtered to measure the absolute abundance of every unique TCRbeta CDR3 rearrangement. For each sample, productive Simpson clonality was calculated as the square root of Simpson's diversity index over productive rearrangements. TCRdb re-hosts the immuneACCESS table, in-frame sequences only. Its copies lack some clones; in the studies checked, an unresolved V gene accounts for under half of them, and the cause for the rest is not known. The V and J calls and the clone size are those of that table, but D and trimming were determined from the DNA. For this sample the table gives approximately 180,000 clones, of which 75% to 90% were detected only once. The ten biggest clones cover about 6.3% of the sample.

In the prospective study, participants were roughly 18 to 89 years old, resided in around 25 geographic areas of the United States, and were enrolled through a virtual design. To assign participants to cohorts, the prospective study relied on clinical history that participants themselves reported in a screening survey and a study questionnaire. ImmuneRACE Cohort 3 recovered participants were defined by two consecutive negative NP/OP PCR tests, healthcare professional clearance, or symptom resolution. Mobile phlebotomists in the prospective study collected whole blood, serum and a nasopharyngeal or oropharyngeal swab from every participant. Over an approximately two-month period, participants in the prospective study had the option of providing additional blood draws and questionnaires. Prospective study blood samples were shipped either frozen or at room temperature before DNA extraction. The germline V gene provides CDR1 MGHRA and CDR2 YSYEKL. V and J are truncated by 0 bases and 3 bases respectively, leaving an intervening sequence of 12 bases. The CDR3 starts with the cysteine, ends with the phenylalanine, and has 15 residues. Kept here is only the CDR3 DNA, which spans 45 bases and is read in frame from base 1.

This receptor was taken from a man aged 40-50 years who had recovered from COVID-19. The rearrangement joined TRBV4-1 to TRBJ2-7, and perhaps TRBD1 as D gene, on 5 matching bases. The sample taken for sequencing was PBMCs or T cells enriched from blood (not recorded which). The CDR3 amino acid sequence is: CASSQEPGNVYEQYF. Here is the DNA: TGCGCCAGCAGCCAAGAGCCAGGGAATGTCTACGAGCAGTACTTC.